These T cell receptor beta chains were read from a single sample in a study of blood T cell repertoires in COVID-19. This table comes from immunoSEQ multiplex PCR, and its TCRdb copy is limited to in-frame clones, with some not included. The sample includes 150,000 to 200,000 clones, about nine tenths seen only once; the top ten take approximately 7%. The material sequenced was peripheral blood. These receptors were taken from a man in his forties with acute or convalescent COVID-19. The CDR3 runs from the conserved cysteine through the conserved F or W. Each record gives: J gene, V gene, D gene, clone size, CDR3 protein, CDR3 DNA. D genes are given only for firm matches. Some rows mark clone size as missing; the rest say once, few, many or name a class of expanded clone.

j_call: TRBJ2-3
v_call: TRBV6-5
d_call: TRBD1
clone_size: -
cdr3_aa: CASSPGQSTDTQYF
cdr3_nt: TGTGCCAGCAGCCCGGGACAGAGCACAGATACGCAGTATTTT

j_call: TRBJ2-7
v_call: TRBV12-5
d_call: TRBD1
clone_size: -
cdr3_aa: CASAIGDPTGDSYEQYF
cdr3_nt: TGTGCTAGTGCCATCGGGGACCCAACAGGGGACTCCTACGAGCAGTACTTC

j_call: TRBJ1-3
v_call: TRBV6-5
d_call: TRBD1
clone_size: -
cdr3_aa: CASSPGQRWGNTIYF
cdr3_nt: TGTGCCAGCAGCCCGGGACAGCGATGGGGAAACACCATATATTTT

j_call: TRBJ2-3
v_call: TRBV5-5
d_call: TRBD1
clone_size: -
cdr3_aa: CASSRGQGTDTQYF
cdr3_nt: TGTGCCAGCAGCAGAGGACAGGGCACAGATACGCAGTATTTT

j_call: TRBJ2-2
v_call: TRBV5-1
d_call: -
clone_size: few
cdr3_aa: CASSKEPRGTGELFF
cdr3_nt: TGCGCCAGCAGCAAAGAACCCCGGGGCACCGGGGAGCTGTTTTTT

j_call: TRBJ2-3
v_call: TRBV5-1
d_call: -
clone_size: once
cdr3_aa: CASTSGGITDTQYF
cdr3_nt: TGCGCCAGCACCTCAGGGGGGATCACAGATACGCAGTATTTT

j_call: TRBJ1-6
v_call: TRBV19
d_call: TRBD1
clone_size: -
cdr3_aa: CASSIAGQSNSPLHF
cdr3_nt: TGTGCCAGTAGTATAGCGGGACAGAGTAATTCACCCCTCCACTTT

j_call: TRBJ1-1
v_call: TRBV6-2/TRBV6-3
d_call: TRBD1
clone_size: once
cdr3_aa: CASSMGQQVNTEAFF
cdr3_nt: TGTGCCAGCAGTATGGGACAGCAAGTGAACACTGAAGCTTTCTTT

j_call: TRBJ2-7
v_call: TRBV3-1/TRBV3-2
d_call: TRBD1
clone_size: -
cdr3_aa: CASSQVWVRQGAYEQYF
cdr3_nt: TGTGCCAGCAGCCAAGTCTGGGTTAGACAGGGGGCCTACGAGCAGTACTTC

j_call: TRBJ1-5
v_call: TRBV19
d_call: -
clone_size: -
cdr3_aa: CASNTGHSNQPQHF
cdr3_nt: TGTGCCAGTAACACAGGACATAGCAATCAGCCCCAGCATTTT

j_call: TRBJ1-5
v_call: TRBV7-8
d_call: TRBD1
clone_size: few
cdr3_aa: CASSLVGTGLGQPQHF
cdr3_nt: TGTGCCAGCAGCTTAGTTGGGACAGGGTTGGGACAGCCCCAGCATTTT

j_call: TRBJ1-6
v_call: TRBV5-1
d_call: -
clone_size: -
cdr3_aa: CASSLYIRAGNSPLHF
cdr3_nt: TGCGCCAGCAGCTTGTATATCAGAGCCGGGAATTCACCCCTCCACTTT

j_call: TRBJ1-2
v_call: TRBV5-1
d_call: TRBD1
clone_size: few
cdr3_aa: CASSLETGGNYGYTF
cdr3_nt: TGCGCCAGCAGCTTGGAGACAGGGGGAAACTATGGCTACACCTTC

j_call: TRBJ1-1
v_call: TRBV28
d_call: -
clone_size: -
cdr3_aa: CASSSRGNWNTEAFF
cdr3_nt: TGTGCCAGCAGTTCCCGGGGGAATTGGAACACTGAAGCTTTCTTT

j_call: TRBJ2-6
v_call: TRBV27
d_call: -
clone_size: -
cdr3_aa: CASRLIQAGANVLTF
cdr3_nt: TGTGCCAGCAGACTTATACAGGCTGGGGCCAACGTCCTGACTTTC

j_call: TRBJ2-7
v_call: TRBV12-3/TRBV12-4
d_call: TRBD1
clone_size: once
cdr3_aa: CASSRTGGQQYF
cdr3_nt: TGTGCCAGCAGCCGAACAGGGGGCCAGCAGTACTTC

j_call: TRBJ1-6
v_call: TRBV19
d_call: TRBD1
clone_size: -
cdr3_aa: CASSTRGRNSPLHF
cdr3_nt: TGTGCCAGTAGTACGAGGGGGCGTAATTCACCCCTCCACTTT

j_call: TRBJ1-2
v_call: TRBV19
d_call: TRBD1
clone_size: once
cdr3_aa: CASSSGQGIRLHNYGYTF
cdr3_nt: TGTGCCAGTAGTTCGGGACAGGGGATCAGACTCCATAACTATGGCTACACCTTC

j_call: TRBJ1-6
v_call: TRBV4-1
d_call: -
clone_size: -
cdr3_aa: CASSQGQGMDSSYNSPLHF
cdr3_nt: TGCGCCAGCAGCCAAGGACAAGGGATGGACAGCTCCTATAATTCACCCCTCCACTTT

j_call: TRBJ2-5
v_call: TRBV30
d_call: TRBD1
clone_size: -
cdr3_aa: CAWSHGDRSYQETQYF
cdr3_nt: TGTGCCTGGAGTCACGGGGACAGATCGTACCAAGAGACCCAGTACTTC

j_call: TRBJ1-1
v_call: TRBV9
d_call: -
clone_size: -
cdr3_aa: CASSVGWGGAEAFF
cdr3_nt: TGTGCCAGCAGCGTAGGGTGGGGAGGGGCTGAAGCTTTCTTT

j_call: TRBJ2-3
v_call: TRBV6-6
d_call: TRBD2
clone_size: -
cdr3_aa: CASSFTSGGSDTQYF
cdr3_nt: TGTGCCAGCAGTTTCACTAGCGGGGGGTCAGATACGCAGTATTTT

j_call: TRBJ2-5
v_call: TRBV3-1/TRBV3-2
d_call: -
clone_size: -
cdr3_aa: CASSQTGSQGTQYF
cdr3_nt: TGTGCCAGCAGCCAAACGGGATCCCAAGGGACCCAGTACTTC

j_call: TRBJ1-5
v_call: TRBV14
d_call: TRBD1
clone_size: -
cdr3_aa: CASSLQGANQPQHF
cdr3_nt: TGTGCCAGCAGTCTACAGGGGGCGAATCAGCCCCAGCATTTT

j_call: TRBJ2-3
v_call: TRBV28
d_call: -
clone_size: -
cdr3_aa: CASSLGGARDTQYF
cdr3_nt: TGTGCCAGCAGTTTAGGAGGGGCCAGGGATACGCAGTATTTT

j_call: TRBJ1-5
v_call: TRBV27
d_call: -
clone_size: -
cdr3_aa: CASRKYPGSNQPQHF
cdr3_nt: TGTGCCAGCAGGAAGTACCCGGGGAGCAATCAGCCCCAGCATTTT

j_call: TRBJ2-1
v_call: TRBV7-8
d_call: -
clone_size: -
cdr3_aa: CASSPTGGQVYNEQFF
cdr3_nt: TGTGCCAGCAGCCCCACGGGGGGACAGGTGTACAATGAGCAGTTCTTC

j_call: TRBJ1-1
v_call: TRBV7-2
d_call: -
clone_size: -
cdr3_aa: CASSLLGGAFF
cdr3_nt: TGTGCCAGCAGCTTACTAGGAGGAGCTTTCTTT

j_call: TRBJ2-2
v_call: TRBV7-8
d_call: -
clone_size: few
cdr3_aa: CASCSQGANTGELFF
cdr3_nt: TGTGCCAGCTGTTCCCAAGGGGCGAACACCGGGGAGCTGTTTTTT

j_call: TRBJ2-2
v_call: TRBV10-1
d_call: TRBD2
clone_size: few
cdr3_aa: CASSEWGSGAANTGELFF
cdr3_nt: TGCGCCAGCAGTGAGTGGGGTAGCGGGGCCGCGAACACCGGGGAGCTGTTTTTT

j_call: TRBJ1-4
v_call: TRBV24-1
d_call: -
clone_size: -
cdr3_aa: CATSGGTNEKLFF
cdr3_nt: TGTGCCACCAGTGGAGGGACTAATGAAAAACTGTTTTTT

j_call: TRBJ2-7
v_call: TRBV6-2/TRBV6-3
d_call: -
clone_size: -
cdr3_aa: CASSYSLRDDYEQYF
cdr3_nt: TGTGCCAGCAGTTACTCCCTGCGGGATGACTACGAGCAGTACTTC